What follows are 23 T cell receptor beta chains derived from one specimen sequenced in a study of cytomegalovirus exposure and HLA in healthy donors. This PCR relied on a set of 60 Vbeta primers and 13 Jbeta primers. The assay was immunoSEQ multiplex PCR, and TCRdb's table has in-frame clones only and misses some. The data contain tens of thousands of clones, around 85% of them singletons. Sequencing was carried out using PBMCs. These TCRs come from a girl aged 2-10 years in good health and CMV-seropositive.

V and J are TRBV2 and TRBJ2-7; TRBD2 matches at 9 bases. Germline V gives CDR1 SNHLY, CDR2 FYNNEI. The CDR3 has 15 residues. The V segment lost 4 bases and the J segment 2 bases; nucleotides outside the gene matches: 6. For the CDR3, the DNA is TGTGCCAGCAGTGTGACTAGCGGTAACACCTACGAGCAGTACTTC. Protein: CASSVTSGNTYEQYF.

The V gene is TRBV28, the J gene TRBJ2-1; 12 positions match TRBD1. Germline assignment: CDR1 MDHEN and CDR2 SYDVKM. The V gene end was trimmed by 2 bases and the J gene end by 10 bases; junction bases not matched to a gene: 9. The CDR3 spans 16 residues. CDR3: CASSLDLGTGGWEQFF. In DNA, the CDR3 is TGTGCCAGCAGTTTAGACCTCGGGACAGGGGGCTGGGAGCAGTTCTTC.

This chain uses TRBV6-5 with TRBJ2-7, with 9 nucleotides matching TRBD1. The J segment lost 2 bases and the V segment lost 6 bases, leaving 5 bases of the junction unmatched. Germline CDR1 reads MNHEY; CDR2 reads SVGAGI. The CDR3 contains 14 residues. Here the CDR3 reads CASRRGQGTYEQYF. DNA of the CDR3: TGTGCCAGCAGGAGAGGACAGGGGACCTACGAGCAGTACTTC.

The rearrangement links TRBV28 to TRBJ2-5; 10 nucleotides align to TRBD1. The CDR3 runs 15 residues. Germline loops: CDR1 MDHEN, CDR2 SYDVKM. V gave up 6 bases and J gave up 5 bases; unmatched junction bases: 9. CDR3 region: CASSLTGGSGETQYF. For the CDR3, the DNA is TGTGCCAGCAGCTTGACAGGGGGCAGCGGGGAGACCCAGTACTTC.

The chain joins TRBV5-1 to TRBJ2-7, with TRBD2 matching 11 bases. The germline V gene encodes CDR1 SGHRS and CDR2 YFSETQ. The V and J ends lost 0 bases and 2 bases, in that order; junction bases with no gene match: 7. CDR3 length: 17 residues. DNA of the CDR3: TGCGCCAGCAGCTTGGGACCACTAGCGGGGGAACCCTACGAGCAGTACTTC. This codes for CASSLGPLAGEPYEQYF. Based on the CDR3 plus reference TRBV5-1 and TRBJ2-7, the full variable domain is KAGVTQTPRYLIKTRGQQVTLSCSPISGHRSVSWYQQTPGQGLQFLFEYFSETQRNKGNFPGRFSGRQFSNSRSEMNVSTLELGDSALYLCASSLGPLAGEPYEQYFGPGTRLTVT.

This clone was found once. The V gene is TRBV30, the J gene TRBJ1-1; 7 nucleotides line up with TRBD1. The germline CDR1 and CDR2 sequences are GTSNPN and SVGIG (reference sequence). The CDR3 totals 11 residues. Germline trimming cut 6 bases from V and 9 bases from J; bases unmatched to any gene: 7. Written as DNA, the CDR3 is TGTGCCTGCCCCAGGGGACAGAAAGCTTTCTTT. Protein: CACPRGQKAFF.

V gene TRBV10-3 combines with J gene TRBJ2-3, with a possible D match to TRBD2 (5 bases). The V gene lost 6 bases and the J gene lost 4 bases, with 17 bases spanning the gap. The germline CDR1 and CDR2 sequences are ENHRY and SYGVKD. The CDR3 extends over 15 amino acids. The DNA for the CDR3 is TGTGCCATCAGCGATACTCTAGCTGAGCCAGATACGCAGTATTTT. Amino acid sequence: CAISDTLAEPDTQYF.

The chain employs TRBV4-1 and TRBJ2-7, with 10 nucleotides matching TRBD1. Germline V lookup: CDR1 MGHRA, CDR2 YSYEKL. Trimming took 4 bases from V and 7 from J; bases not matched to a gene: 7. The CDR3 length is 14 residues. As DNA, the CDR3 is TGCGCCAGCAGCCGCGGACAGGGGGAAGGTGAGCAGTACTTC. Translated, it gives CASSRGQGEGEQYF.

J is TRBJ2-7 and V is TRBV28; weak D call: TRBD1 (6 bases). This CDR3 is built from 14 residues. V was cut by 3 bases and J by 6 bases, with 15 bases left in between. Germline V gives CDR1 MDHEN, CDR2 SYDVKM. In nucleotides, the CDR3 is TGTGCCAGCAGTTTCAGGGCAGGGGCGGGCGAGCAGTACTTC. This translates into CASSFRAGAGEQYF.

The rearrangement links TRBV4-1 to TRBJ1-5, with D tentatively TRBD1 (5 bases). The CDR3 is made up of 19 amino acids. Germline assignment: CDR1 MGHRA and CDR2 YSYEKL. V lost 2 bases to trimming and J lost 4 bases, with 24 bases between them. CDR3 sequence reads: CASSQYGPGGDRTNQPQHF. Written as DNA, the CDR3 is TGCGCCAGCAGCCAATACGGGCCGGGGGGAGACAGAACTAATCAGCCCCAGCATTTT.

This chain uses TRBV7-2 with TRBJ2-3; 11 nucleotides line up with TRBD2. The V gene end was trimmed by 4 bases and the J gene end by 3 bases; junction bases not matched to a gene: 0. Germline V gene sequence: CDR1 SGHTA, CDR2 FQGNSA. The CDR3 sequence is 14 residues long. CDR3: CASSWTSGTDTQYF. DNA of the CDR3: TGTGCCAGCAGCTGGACTAGCGGGACAGATACGCAGTATTTT.

This chain joins TRBV5-1 and TRBJ1-2; D perhaps matches TRBD1 (6 bases). Germline lookup yields CDR1 SGHRS and CDR2 YFSETQ. With 5 bases removed from V and 3 bases from J, the gap between germline ends came to 14 bases. The CDR3 is 14 amino acids. CDR3 loop: CASSPTAGDYGYTF. CDR3 sequence (DNA): TGCGCCAGCAGTCCAACGGCAGGGGACTATGGCTACACCTTC.

This chain links TRBV28 with TRBJ2-1; TRBD2 aligns across 12 bases. In germline, CDR1 is MDHEN, CDR2 SYDVKM. The CDR3 is 17 amino acids. V lost 3 bases to trimming and J lost 4 bases; unmatched junction nucleotides: 7. The CDR3 sequence is CASSFNVGTSGYNEQFF. In DNA form, the CDR3 reads TGTGCCAGCAGTTTTAACGTTGGGACTAGCGGGTACAATGAGCAGTTCTTC.

This chain connects TRBV5-1 to TRBJ2-1; 8 bases line up with TRBD2. This CDR3 is built from 15 residues. Looked up from germline, CDR1 is SGHRS and CDR2 is YFSETQ. Losses at the gene ends were 7 bases for V and 0 bases for J; bases not matched to a gene: 6. Written as DNA, the CDR3 is TGCGCCAGCGGAGCGGGAGCTTACTCCTACAATGAGCAGTTCTTC. Its translation: CASGAGAYSYNEQFF. The full variable domain, with the rest looked up from reference TRBV5-1 and TRBJ2-1, is KAGVTQTPRYLIKTRGQQVTLSCSPISGHRSVSWYQQTPGQGLQFLFEYFSETQRNKGNFPGRFSGRQFSNSRSEMNVSTLELGDSALYLCASGAGAYSYNEQFFGPGTRLTVL.

This chain uses TRBV30 with TRBJ2-6; tentative D call: TRBD2 (6 bases). This CDR3 contains 15 residues. Trimming cost V 2 bases and J 2 bases, with 10 bases left between them. CDR1 is GTSNPN and CDR2 is SVGIG in the germline V gene (reference sequence). In DNA, the CDR3 is TGTGCCTGGAGTAAGGGGACTCCTGGGGCCAACGTCCTGACTTTC. Protein product: CAWSKGTPGANVLTF.

The V gene is TRBV28, the J gene TRBJ1-6; no definite D call. The ends were cut back, 6 bases at V and 7 bases at J, with 10 bases in the middle. This CDR3 contains 13 residues. Germline V gene lookup returns CDR1 MDHEN and CDR2 SYDVKM. The DNA of the CDR3 is TGTGCCAGCAGGAGTATTCTGAATTCACCCCTCCACTTT. This translates into CASRSILNSPLHF. Looking up the rest from reference TRBV28 and TRBJ1-6 gives the full variable domain: DVKVTQSSRYLVKRTGEKVFLECVQDMDHENMFWYRQDPGLGLRLIYFSYDVKMKEKGDIPEGYSVSREKKERFSLILESASTNQTSMYLCASRSILNSPLHFGNGTRLTVT.

This chain links TRBV28 with TRBJ1-1; a possible D gene is TRBD1 (5 bases). Germline V gives CDR1 MDHEN, CDR2 SYDVKM. With 4 bases removed from V and 5 bases from J, the gap between germline ends came to 17 bases. This CDR3 has 15 amino acids. The CDR3 loop is CASSSLGGGWTEAFF. The CDR3 nucleotides are TGTGCCAGCAGTTCGCTTGGGGGAGGGTGGACTGAAGCTTTCTTT. The full variable domain, its missing parts supplied by reference TRBV28 and TRBJ1-1, is DVKVTQSSRYLVKRTGEKVFLECVQDMDHENMFWYRQDPGLGLRLIYFSYDVKMKEKGDIPEGYSVSREKKERFSLILESASTNQTSMYLCASSSLGGGWTEAFFGQGTRLTVV.

The chain employs TRBV6-6 and TRBJ2-7; possible D gene TRBD1, 5 bases. V was cut by 1 base and J by 1 base, with 11 bases left in between. CDR1 is MNHNY, CDR2 SVGAGI, per germline (reference sequence). The CDR3 is 15 amino acids. CDR3 coding DNA: TGTGCCAGCAGTTACTGGGGCAGCTCTTCCTACGAGCAGTACTTC. Protein product: CASSYWGSSSYEQYF.

The chain combines TRBV10-3 with TRBJ1-5; D not certain. Looked up from germline, CDR1 is ENHRY and CDR2 is SYGVKD. The CDR3 loop spans 13 amino acids. Trimming shortened V by 0 bases and J by 7 bases, and 7 bases separated the two germline ends. The CDR3: CAISESIGQPQHF. CDR3 nucleotide sequence: TGTGCCATCAGTGAGTCGATTGGCCAGCCCCAGCATTTT.

The rearrangement uses TRBV6-1 and TRBJ1-5, with D possibly matching TRBD1 (5 bases). V lost 2 bases to trimming and J lost 9 bases, with 14 bases between them. Germline V gene lookup returns CDR1 MNHNS and CDR2 SASEGT. CDR3 length: 14 residues. The CDR3 here is CASSEQGTMGPQHF. The CDR3 bases are TGTGCCAGCAGTGAACAGGGAACAATGGGGCCCCAGCATTTT.

This clone was recorded once. This sequence joins TRBV4-1 and TRBJ2-3; 9 bases are shared with TRBD2. There are 16 residues in the CDR3. Germline V gene data show CDR1 as MGHRA and CDR2 as YSYEKL. V lost 4 bases to trimming and J lost 1 base; unmatched junction nucleotides: 6. The DNA of the CDR3 is TGCGCCAGCAGCCTCGGACTAGCGCAACGCACAGATACGCAGTATTTT. It codes for CASSLGLAQRTDTQYF.

This clone has a handful of counts. The chain joins TRBV2 to TRBJ2-7; 7 nucleotides match TRBD1. V gave up 4 bases and J gave up 3 bases; unmatched junction bases: 6. CDR3 size: 14 residues. Germline V gene lookup returns CDR1 SNHLY and CDR2 FYNNEI. The CDR3 is CASSATGASYEQYF. The CDR3 DNA sequence: TGTGCCAGCAGTGCTACAGGGGCGAGCTACGAGCAGTACTTC.

V usage is TRBV18 and J usage is TRBJ2-7, with TRBD2 identical over 9 bases. From germline, CDR1 is KGHSH and CDR2 LQKENI. The V segment lost 0 bases and the J segment 4 bases; nucleotides outside the gene matches: 4. This CDR3 contains 15 residues. Here the CDR3 DNA reads TGTGCCAGCTCACCACCCCTAGCGGGATTTTACGAGCAGTACTTC. It is translated as CASSPPLAGFYEQYF.